The following is a T cell receptor beta chain sequence with its context. The target of this receptor is not known. Base-call qualities are not available, and no considerably larger clone is one nucleotide away. The CDR3 regions of human TCRbeta chains were analyzed by immunosequencing. The original methods were these. Repertoire TCRs were checked for matches against a reference library of SARS-CoV-2-specific TCRs that had been generated using the MIRA antigen-specificity platform. Breadth meant the fraction of unique TCRs that were SARS-CoV-2-associated, whereas depth meant the fraction of total T cells that were SARS-CoV-2-associated. Using the MIRA data, each spike-specific TCR was assigned both to the spike region to which the TCR was reactive and to a CD4 or CD8 class. Log10-transformed breadth and depth values were compared by one-way ANOVA with Sidak's multiple comparisons tests. TCRdb took this table from immuneACCESS and kept in-frame rearrangements with V and J called. Such tables lack part of the clones; where checked against another copy, unresolved V genes explain under half of the gap, and the rest is unexplained. From that table come the V and J calls and clone size; the DNA was used to work out D and trimming. In this sample the table shows approximately 45,000 clones, 85% to 90% of which occur a single time. The top ten clonotypes cover about 1.1% of the sample.

The CDR3 goes from the cysteine to the phenylalanine over 15 residues. Only the CDR3 DNA stays, 45 bases, in frame from base 1. V was cut back by 1 base and J by 0 bases, leaving a gap of 10 bases between them. Via the germline V gene, CDR1 is MDHEN and CDR2 SYDVKM. These data belong to a study of T cell responses to AZD1222 COVID-19 vaccine (dated by TCRdb to the early 2020s). Regarding the complete study: TCR sequencing covered more than 230 trial participants: 200 to 220 given two doses of AZD1222 and 26 given two doses of MenACWY control vaccine. Trial participants were enrolled into age subgroups of 18-55, 56-69 and 70-plus years, which contained about 150, 27 and 61 TCR-sequenced participants, respectively. What the study reported, not specific to this receptor: Participants were mostly white British and included more females than males, and it was suggested by the authors that clonal diversity may have been underestimated. In the small 56-69-year group, the increase in depth fell short of significance, most likely because of low power. Conclusions about previously exposed vaccinees are limited, since just five to seven AZD1222 recipients were seropositive for SARS-CoV-2 at baseline. After two AZD1222 doses, both the breadth and the depth of spike-specific TCRs were significantly higher than at day 0 and than in MenACWY recipients. Nearly half of unique spike-specific TCRs reportedly recognized epitopes outside regions mutated in the B.1.351 and B.1.1.7 variants. The whole spike protein was spanned by vaccine-associated CD4 TCRs, and dominant responses were seen in regions 160-218 and 743-854. No day 14 peak-response samples were available, so repertoires were characterized only after the peak T cell response.

The time point tag for this specimen amounts to: about 28 days (+/-7) after the second vaccine dose. AZD1222 recipients whose second dose came at about 4 weeks and those whose second dose came at about 12 weeks were combined into one group, since spike-specific TCR depth and breadth did not differ between the two schedules. Samples from vaccinated people were obtained from the UK trials COV001 and COV002, which included a single-blind randomized controlled phase 2/3 trial of AZD1222 (ChAdOx1 nCoV-19) in healthy adults. For TCRbeta chain sequencing, PBMC samples from trial participants were taken at day 0 and at day 28 after the second dose.

The receptor chain draws on TRBV28 and TRBJ2-7; no D gene can be assigned with confidence. Source: peripheral blood, taken 28 days after the second AZD1222 dose. The TCR comes from an adult who received the AZD1222 COVID-19 vaccine. The DNA reads TGTGCCAGCAGTTTATTGGCGTATAGCTCCTACGAGCAGTACTTC. Its amino acids are CASSLLAYSSYEQYF.